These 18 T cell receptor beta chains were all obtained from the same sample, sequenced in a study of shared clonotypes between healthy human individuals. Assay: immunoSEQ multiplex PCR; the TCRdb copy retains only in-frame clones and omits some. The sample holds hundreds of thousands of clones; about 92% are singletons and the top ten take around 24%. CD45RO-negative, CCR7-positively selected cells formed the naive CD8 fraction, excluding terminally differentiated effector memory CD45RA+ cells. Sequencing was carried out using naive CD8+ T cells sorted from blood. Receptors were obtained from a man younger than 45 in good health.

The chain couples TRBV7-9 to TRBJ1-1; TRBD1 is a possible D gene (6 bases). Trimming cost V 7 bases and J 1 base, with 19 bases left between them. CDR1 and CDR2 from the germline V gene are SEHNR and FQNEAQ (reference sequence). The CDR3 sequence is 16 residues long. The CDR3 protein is CASMRPPGHPNTEAFF. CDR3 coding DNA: TGTGCCAGCATGCGGCCTCCGGGACACCCGAACACTGAAGCTTTCTTT.

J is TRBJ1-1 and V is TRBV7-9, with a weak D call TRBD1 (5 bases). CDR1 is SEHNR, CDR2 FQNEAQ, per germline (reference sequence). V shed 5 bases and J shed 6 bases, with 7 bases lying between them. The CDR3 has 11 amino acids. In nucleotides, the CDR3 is TGTGCCAGCAGCGGGGCGTCTGAAGCTTTCTTT. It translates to CASSGASEAFF.

CDR3 amino acids: CASSRENVPYEQYF. The CDR3 bases are TGTGCCAGTAGCAGGGAGAACGTCCCCTACGAGCAGTACTTC. This rearrangement joins TRBV19 to TRBJ2-7; D may be TRBD1 or TRBD2 (5 bases each). The V gene lost 6 bases and the J gene lost 2 bases, with 14 bases spanning the gap. Germline-derived CDR1 and CDR2 are LNHDA and SQIVND (reference sequence). CDR3 length equals 14 residues.

The CDR3 is CASSRPVRGNEQFF. CDR3 nucleotides: TGTGCCAGCAGCCGACCCGTCCGGGGCAATGAGCAGTTCTTC. This chain links TRBV28 with TRBJ2-1; a possible D gene is TRBD2 (5 bases). Germline assignment: CDR1 MDHEN and CDR2 SYDVKM. The V and J ends lost 6 bases and 6 bases respectively, with 15 bases between them. The CDR3 has 14 residues.

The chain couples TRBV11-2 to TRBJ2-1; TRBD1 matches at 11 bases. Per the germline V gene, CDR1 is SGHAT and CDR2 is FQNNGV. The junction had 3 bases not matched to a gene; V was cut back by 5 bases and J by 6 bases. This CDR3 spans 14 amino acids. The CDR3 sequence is CASSVGTGGNEQFF. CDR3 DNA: TGTGCCAGCAGCGTGGGGACAGGGGGCAATGAGCAGTTCTTC.

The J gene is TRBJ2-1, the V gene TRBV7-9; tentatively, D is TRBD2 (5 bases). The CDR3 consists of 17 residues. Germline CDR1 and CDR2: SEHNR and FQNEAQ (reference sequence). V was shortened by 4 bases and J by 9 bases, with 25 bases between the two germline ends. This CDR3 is CASSSKSARVGSTEQFF. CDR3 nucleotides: TGTGCCAGCAGCTCAAAATCGGCCCGGGTGGGGAGTACTGAGCAGTTCTTC.

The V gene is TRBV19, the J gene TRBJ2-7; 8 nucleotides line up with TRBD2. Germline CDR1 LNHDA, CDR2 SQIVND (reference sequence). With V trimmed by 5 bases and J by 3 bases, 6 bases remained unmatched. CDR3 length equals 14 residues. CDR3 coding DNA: TGTGCCAGTAGTGTACTAGCGGAACGCTACGAGCAGTACTTC. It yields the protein CASSVLAERYEQYF.

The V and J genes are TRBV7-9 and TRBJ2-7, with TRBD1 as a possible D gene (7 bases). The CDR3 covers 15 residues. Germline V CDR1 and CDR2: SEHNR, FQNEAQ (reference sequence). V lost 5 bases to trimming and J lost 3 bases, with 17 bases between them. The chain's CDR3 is CASSAGGRLFYEQYF. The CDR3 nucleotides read TGTGCCAGCAGCGCAGGGGGGCGCTTATTCTACGAGCAGTACTTC.

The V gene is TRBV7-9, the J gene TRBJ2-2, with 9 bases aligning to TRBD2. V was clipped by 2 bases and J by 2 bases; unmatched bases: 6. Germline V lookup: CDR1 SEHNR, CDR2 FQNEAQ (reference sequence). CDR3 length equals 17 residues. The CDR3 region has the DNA TGTGCCAGCAGCTTACCTTCTAGCGGGACTAACACCGGGGAGCTGTTTTTT. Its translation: CASSLPSSGTNTGELFF.

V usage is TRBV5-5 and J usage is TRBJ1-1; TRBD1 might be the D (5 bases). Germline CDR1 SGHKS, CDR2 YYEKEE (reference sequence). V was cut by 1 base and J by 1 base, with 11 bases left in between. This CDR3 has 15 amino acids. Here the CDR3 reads CASSLSRQKNTEAFF. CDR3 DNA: TGTGCCAGCAGCTTGTCGAGACAGAAGAACACTGAAGCTTTCTTT.

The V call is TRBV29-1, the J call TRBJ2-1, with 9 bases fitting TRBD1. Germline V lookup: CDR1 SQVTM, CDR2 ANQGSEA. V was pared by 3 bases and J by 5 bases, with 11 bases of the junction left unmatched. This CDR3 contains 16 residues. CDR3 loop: CSVDQYRGLKDNEQFF. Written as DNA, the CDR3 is TGCAGCGTTGACCAATACAGGGGGCTAAAGGACAATGAGCAGTTCTTC.

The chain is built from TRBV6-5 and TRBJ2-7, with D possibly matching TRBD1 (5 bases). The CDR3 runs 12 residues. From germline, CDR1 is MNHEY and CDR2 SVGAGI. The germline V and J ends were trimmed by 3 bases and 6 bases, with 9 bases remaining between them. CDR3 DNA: TGTGCCAGCAGTTATGTAGGGGCCGAGCAGTACTTC. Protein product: CASSYVGAEQYF.

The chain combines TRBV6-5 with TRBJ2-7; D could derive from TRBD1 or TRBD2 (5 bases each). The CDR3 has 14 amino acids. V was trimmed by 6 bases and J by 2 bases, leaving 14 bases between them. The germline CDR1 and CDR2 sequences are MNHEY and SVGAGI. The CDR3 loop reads CASRNTGRTYEQYF. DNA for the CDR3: TGTGCCAGCAGGAACACGGGACGGACCTACGAGCAGTACTTC.

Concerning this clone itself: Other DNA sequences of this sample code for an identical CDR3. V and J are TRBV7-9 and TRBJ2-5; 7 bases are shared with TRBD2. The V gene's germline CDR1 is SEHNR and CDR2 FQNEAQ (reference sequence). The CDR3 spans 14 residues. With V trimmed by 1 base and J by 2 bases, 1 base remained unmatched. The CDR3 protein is CASSLVGGQETQYF. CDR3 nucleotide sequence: TGTGCCAGCAGCTTAGTGGGAGGGCAAGAGACCCAGTACTTC. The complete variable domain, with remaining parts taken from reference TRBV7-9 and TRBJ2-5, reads DTGVSQNPRHKITKRGQNVTFRCDPISEHNRLYWYRQTLGQGPEFLTYFQNEAQLEKSRLLSDRFSAERPKGSFSTLEIQRTEQGDSAMYLCASSLVGGQETQYFGPGTRLLVL.

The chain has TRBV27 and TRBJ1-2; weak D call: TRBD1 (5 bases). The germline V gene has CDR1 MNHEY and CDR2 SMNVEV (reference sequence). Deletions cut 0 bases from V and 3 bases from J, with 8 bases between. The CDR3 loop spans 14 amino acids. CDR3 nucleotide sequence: TGTGCCAGCAGTTTATCCAGGGCACACTATGGCTACACCTTC. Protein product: CASSLSRAHYGYTF.

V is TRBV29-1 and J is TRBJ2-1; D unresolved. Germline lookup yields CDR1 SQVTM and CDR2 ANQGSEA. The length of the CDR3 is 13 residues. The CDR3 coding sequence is TGCAGTGGAGAAAGGACCAACTACAATGAGCAGTTCTTC. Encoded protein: CSGERTNYNEQFF.

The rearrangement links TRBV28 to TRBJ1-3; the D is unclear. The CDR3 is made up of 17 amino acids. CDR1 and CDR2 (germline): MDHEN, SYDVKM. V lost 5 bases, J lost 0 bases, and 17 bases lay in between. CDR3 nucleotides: TGTGCCAGCAGTCTAGGTCCTGGGTTTAACTCTGGAAACACCATATATTTT. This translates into CASSLGPGFNSGNTIYF.

CDR3: CASSPVGQSNVLTF. DNA for the CDR3: TGTGCCAGCAGCCCCGTTGGGCAGAGCAACGTCCTGACTTTC. The V call is TRBV6-5, the J call TRBJ2-6, with D unclear. V was cut by 6 bases and J by 9 bases, with 15 bases left in between. Per germline, CDR1 MNHEY and CDR2 SVGAGI. The CDR3 extends over 14 amino acids.